This TCR beta chain was documented in a study of CD8 T cells in Susac syndrome. RNA was extracted with the RNeasy kit, and a quantity of about 0.45 to 1 ug was reverse transcribed using random hexamers. Amplification of TCR beta CDR3 spanned 54 Vbeta and 13 Jbeta via immunoSEQ multiplex PCR. TCRdb passed the immunoSEQ multiplex PCR reads through MiXCR, listing each CDR3 protein once. The data hold about 300,000 distinct CDR3 sequences, with roughly 85% observed a single time. Specimen: CD8+ T cells from PBMCs. The sequence was obtained from a human donor with multiple sclerosis.

This chain's CDR3 is CASDRENTEAFF. The CDR3 bases are TGTGCCAGCGACAGAGAGAACACTGAAGCTTTCTTT. The chain joins TRBV2 to TRBJ1-1; possible D gene TRBD1, 5 bases. The CDR3 runs to 12 residues. The V gene lost 8 bases and the J gene lost 1 base, with 8 bases spanning the gap. Germline CDR1 reads SNHLY; CDR2 reads FYNNEI. Together with reference TRBV2 and TRBJ1-1, the CDR3 gives the full variable domain: EPEVTQTPSHQVTQMGQEVILRCVPISNHLYFYWYRQILGQKVEFLVSFYNNEISEKSEIFDDQFSVERPDGSNFTLKIRSTKLEDSAMYFCASDRENTEAFFGQGTRLTVV.